The entry below gives a single T cell receptor beta chain sequence along with its context. This clonotype has just a few counts. Its antigen is unknown. Per-base quality was not reported, and no clone a single base away is much larger than it. The data stem from a study of spatial heterogeneity in lung cancer (dated by TCRdb to about 2019). Concerning the study at large: Beta-chain transcripts were consistently detected in greater numbers than alpha-chain transcripts, which likely reflected higher beta-chain transcript abundance. In tumor regions, TCR transcript counts showed a strong correlation with a T cell transcriptional module score derived from matched bulk RNA-seq. In the raw uncorrected reads, each unique combination of TCR and UMI appeared more than ten times on average. In non-small cell lung cancer, the study quantitatively compared TCR alpha and beta repertoires across several tumor regions, matched nontumor lung, and blood. Both alpha and beta chains were TCR-sequenced in 200 to 250 tumor regions, 64 matched nontumor lung samples and around 54 PBMC samples obtained at surgery. Nonsynonymous mutation counts, determined by whole-exome sequencing of tumor tissue, were related to features of the TCR repertoire.

Including the terminal cysteine and phenylalanine, the CDR3 comprises 15 residues. Only the CDR3 region is kept as DNA, spanning 45 bases read in frame from base 1. The germline V gene provides CDR1 LGHNT and CDR2 FRNRAP. V and J are truncated by 6 bases and 2 bases respectively, leaving an intervening sequence of 17 bases. General conclusions and limits of the study: Confirming at a functional level the hypothesis that regional TCRs recognize regional mutations was considered to require additional single-cell paired TCR alpha and beta sequencing. TCR-seq coverage of tumor T cells was estimated at only 7% to 8.5% for alpha chains and approximately 12% for beta chains. Counts of ubiquitous and regional expanded TCRs correlated with counts of ubiquitous and regional nonsynonymous mutations, respectively. A correlation was observed between the number of expanded intratumoral alpha and beta TCRs and the tumor nonsynonymous mutation count.

The library came from 5' RACE. The run used a NextSeq 500. The TCR library protocol attached a unique molecular identifier to each TCR cDNA molecule to allow correction of PCR and sequencing errors. In the original analysis: TCR identification, UMI-based error correction and CDR3 extraction were performed with Decombinator tools. TCRs above a frequency of 2 per 1,000, corresponding to the top 1% of the tumor frequency distribution, were defined as expanded. Expanded tumor TCRs statistically deemed absent (corrected P<0.05) from at least one tumor region were classed as regional, and all other expanded tumor TCRs were classed as ubiquitous. Renyi diversity was calculated using the R vegan package after each repertoire was subsampled 100 times to 5,000 TCRs. CDR3 similarity networks were built from amino acid triplet string-kernel similarity, with CDR3s being connected when pairwise similarity was above 0.82. The public reads were reanalyzed by TCRdb: fastp trimming at Q25, MiXCR alignment, in-frame beta chains only. Duplicate CDR3 protein sequences are folded into a single record with the most common DNA and genes. The V and J calls follow TCRdb's processing rather than the paper's. Recorded for this sample are approximately 5,000 distinct CDR3 sequences; approximately 7% of them occurred a single time. The ten biggest clones cover approximately 20% of the sample.

The sample's time point label, in plain terms: sample taken at primary tumor resection. The donors were 70 or so patients from the lung TRACERx cohort who had early-stage, untreated non-small cell lung cancer. TCR sequencing used whole RNA extracted from tumor and nontumor lung tissue, or from cryopreserved PBMC samples, without cell sorting. A patient was chosen for TCR sequencing only when enough RNA was available from at least two tumor regions. Before being selected, tumor and adjacent nontumor lung specimens were reviewed by a lung pathologist. The TCR sequence derives from a male donor with early-stage non-small cell lung cancer. The input for sequencing was lung tumor tissue, taken at surgery. The rearranged segments are TRBV12-5 and TRBJ2-7; the D gene could be either TRBD1 or TRBD2, each agreeing at 5 bases. The DNA sequence is given as TGTGCTAGTGGCCCATTCTCCGGGGCCACCTACGAGCAGTACTTC. The translation is CASGPFSGATYEQYF. Full variable domain (CDR3 extended with the reference TRBV12-5 and TRBJ2-7 proteins): DARVTQTPRHKVTEMGQEVTMRCQPILGHNTVFWYRQTMMQGLELLAYFRNRAPLDDSGMPKDRFSAEMPDATLATLKIQPSEPRDSAVYFCASGPFSGATYEQYFGPGTRLTVT.